Sequencing of this T cell receptor beta chain was carried out in a study of blood T cells in healthy people across ages (dated by TCRdb to the mid-2010s). The study in broad terms: In model experiments, template switching captured roughly one uniquely barcoded TCR beta cDNA molecule for every two T cells. Two additional independent replicas of 1 million unique cDNA reads from the same blood draw were analyzed for two donors (one aged 18 to 29 and one aged 80 or older). Age-related changes in TCR beta repertoire diversity were measured in the study by deep sequencing normalized with unique cDNA molecular identifiers. The donors were split into four age groups: young (average 16 years), middle-aged (about 40), aged (around 67) and long-lived (approximately 80). The study at large found these results: Observed TCR beta diversity per million T cells fell roughly linearly with age, and a significant reduction was already apparent by age about 38. Estimates of total diversity from one million sequenced T cells were regarded as lower bounds and underestimates. Since profiling was done on bulk unsorted PBMCs, naive and antigen-experienced compartments could not be conclusively compared. There was a strong correlation between observed TCR beta diversity and the percentage of naive T cells measured by flow cytometry. Compared with the aged group, the long-lived group had more naive CD4+ T cells, fewer expanded clones and increased TCR diversity, suggesting age selection. Because the CMV infection status of the donors was unknown, age-related changes in expanded clonotypes may potentially have been confounded.

This clonotype occurred a few times. Its antigen target is currently unknown. Base qualities are not provided; no much larger clone lies one nucleotide away. The donors were roughly 40 Caucasian individuals from Russia, aged 6 to 90 years, who were systemically healthy. Roughly 9 milliliters of peripheral blood were drawn from each donor into EDTA-treated Vacutainer tubes. Ficoll-Paque density-gradient centrifugation was used to isolate PBMCs, with at least 6.5 million per sample. Total RNA, at least 6 micrograms per sample, was extracted from PBMCs with Trizol reagent. Naive CD45RAhigh/CD27high T cell percentages were measured by flow cytometry on a PBMC aliquot from every donor. Library preparation used 5' RACE. Instrument used: Illumina HiSeq 2500. A second PCR of about 6 to 11 cycles was run with a J-beta primer mix and a sample-barcoded 5' primer. A unique molecular identifier was introduced onto each TCR beta cDNA molecule by a template-switch 5' adaptor carrying 12 random nucleotides. Each sample yielded at least 2.5 million CDR3-containing paired-end reads. All of the RNA was converted into first-strand cDNA using the Mint cDNA synthesis kit, with a TRBC-specific oligonucleotide serving as the primer. All cDNA was treated with uracil-DNA glycosylase and then went through a first 18-cycle PCR with the universal primers M1SS and BC2_uni_R. In the source study's methods: Each sample was normalized by randomly selecting 1 million high-quality reads, each carrying a distinct molecular identifier. Instead of being binned into consensus sequences, reads with shared molecular identifiers were discarded. MiTCR, run with a Q25 quality threshold and the strictest error-elimination algorithm, handled CDR3 identification, clonotype clustering and error correction. Lower-bound total TCR beta diversity was estimated with a nonparametric unseen species model using Euler transformation. TCRdb reanalyzed the raw reads on its own, using fastp at Q25 for trimming and MiXCR for clone calling, and kept in-frame beta chains. Under each unique CDR3 protein, matching rows form one entry showing the most common genes and DNA. TCRdb, not the original authors, processed these V and J calls. The sample records some 560,000 distinct CDR3 sequences, roughly a quarter of which are singletons. The ten top clones hold about 3.9% of the sample.

The germline ends are 15 bases apart after V is trimmed by 0 bases and J by 4 bases. CDR1 and CDR2, per the germline V gene, are MGHRA and YSYEKL. Including the terminal cysteine and phenylalanine, the CDR3 comprises 16 residues. Solely the CDR3 DNA is kept, with 48 bases framed from the first base. These data also featured in a second study, about T cells of mothers and their children. The second source states: Nine systemically healthy Caucasian individuals served as donors, namely three mothers together with their six children. cDNA synthesis used all of the extracted RNA, with roughly 1.5 ug of RNA in each 15 ul reaction. Sample barcodes and 2-4 random nucleotides were added via the M1S primer in the second PCR. Over 8.5 million TCR beta CDR3 reads came from each mother, compared with some 3 million reads from each child. Thymic selection similarly shapes TCR recombination output in related and unrelated pairs, with minor effect from inherited differences. Normalized repertoire overlap was always found to be slightly, but never significantly, higher in related mother-child pairs than in unrelated mother-child pairs. Persistent microchimeric T cell clones were not detected, at a sensitivity of approximately 93 clones per million clonotypes. In the study, deep NGS was used to compare the TCR beta repertoires of mothers and children, and features distinguishing related mother-child pairs from unrelated individuals were sought. On average, the children were about 10 +/- 4 years old, while the mothers were about 40 +/- 4 years old. After adapter ligation was performed with NEBNext reagents, the libraries were sequenced on an Illumina HiSeq 2000 with 100+100 nt paired-end reads. To prevent cross-contamination, the mother and child libraries were prepared a month apart and were sequenced in separate runs. For each donor, somewhere between roughly 450,000 and 2,000,000 distinct TCR beta clonotypes were identified. Naive TCR beta clonotypes were estimated from low-frequency clonotypes matched to each donor's FACS-determined naive share, without sorting.

Sequencing was performed on blood. Here the chain combines TRBV4-1 and TRBJ1-2, with TRBD1 perhaps the D gene, on 5 matching bases. The sequence came from a boy younger than 10 in good health. The CDR3 in this case is CASSQEGTRVGYGYTF. The DNA is as follows: TGCGCCAGCAGCCAAGAAGGGACGCGGGTAGGCTATGGCTACACCTTC.